This TCR beta chain originates from a study of cytomegalovirus exposure and HLA in healthy donors. Study results and caveats: Sequences of the TCR beta chain were said to predict the HLA-A and HLA-B alleles of most subjects accurately.

V was clipped by 9 bases and J by 3 bases; unmatched bases: 13. The CDR3 extends over 16 amino acids. Germline loops: CDR1 SEHNR, CDR2 FQNEAQ (reference sequence). This PCR relied on a set of 60 Vbeta primers and 13 Jbeta primers. Sequencing was performed with immunoSEQ multiplex PCR; in TCRdb, only in-frame clones are kept and a portion is missing. This table has tens of thousands of clones, over 60% appearing once. Note on this clone: Its antigen is not known.

The chain uses TRBV7-9 and TRBJ2-4; 8 bases are a match to TRBD1. The receptor was derived from a man younger than 45 in good health and CMV-seronegative. Sequencing input: PBMCs. CDR3 sequence: CARPAGGRESKNIQYF. The CDR3 DNA reads as TGTGCCAGACCGGCAGGGGGCCGTGAGAGCAAAAACATTCAGTACTTC.